Below are 31 T cell receptor beta chains sequenced from a single sample in a study of cytomegalovirus exposure and HLA in healthy donors. Some clones are missing from TCRdb's copy, which holds only in-frame ones; the method was immunoSEQ multiplex PCR. This repertoire shows roughly 200,000 clones, around nine tenths found once; its top ten account for more than 5.5%. The specimen was PBMCs. These receptors all come from a man under 40 in good health and CMV-seropositive.

V gene TRBV7-9 combines with J gene TRBJ2-2; TRBD2 is a possible D gene (5 bases). The CDR3 is 14 amino acids. The V and J ends lost 5 bases and 7 bases respectively, with 14 bases between them. The germline CDR1 and CDR2 sequences are SEHNR and FQNEAQ (reference sequence). CDR3 loop: CASSLPDSNGELFF. The CDR3, as DNA: TGTGCCAGCAGCCTGCCGGACTCCAACGGGGAGCTGTTTTTT.

CDR3 sequence (DNA): TGTGCCAGTAGTTCCCCCGGGACTAGGTTAACAGATACGCAGTATTTT. It is translated as CASSSPGTRLTDTQYF. This chain connects TRBV19 to TRBJ2-3, with 8 bases identical to TRBD2. The ends lost 5 bases at V and 3 bases at J; junction bases unmatched: 10. The CDR3 spans 16 residues. Germline-derived CDR1 and CDR2 are LNHDA and SQIVND (reference sequence). Full variable domain (rest looked up from reference TRBV19 and TRBJ2-3): DGGITQSPKYLFRKEGQNVTLSCEQNLNHDAMYWYRQDPGQGLRLIYYSQIVNDFQKGDIAEGYSVSREKKESFPLTVTSAQKNPTAFYLCASSSPGTRLTDTQYFGPGTRLTVL.

This clone showed up just once. The chain links TRBV25-1 to TRBJ2-1; 10 bases agree with TRBD2. From germline, CDR1 is MGHDK and CDR2 SYGVNS. This CDR3 contains 16 residues. Trimming removed 3 bases from V and 5 bases from J; junction bases left unmatched: 7. The CDR3 here is CASSDNSGRAHNEQFF. As DNA, the CDR3 is TGTGCCAGCAGTGACAACAGCGGGAGGGCCCACAATGAGCAGTTCTTC.

The sample holds one count of this clone. The J gene is TRBJ1-1, the V gene TRBV28; D ambiguous. The V gene lost 3 bases and the J gene lost 2 bases, with 13 bases spanning the gap. This CDR3 comprises 15 residues. Looked up from germline, CDR1 is MDHEN and CDR2 is SYDVKM. The CDR3 DNA sequence: TGTGCCAGCAGTTTGGCAATGGGGAGAAACACTGAAGCTTTCTTT. Translating it yields CASSLAMGRNTEAFF.

The chain uses TRBV11-2 and TRBJ2-3; tentative D call: TRBD2 (6 bases). Deletions cut 1 base from V and 2 bases from J, with 16 bases between. This CDR3 spans 17 amino acids. Germline assignment: CDR1 SGHAT and CDR2 FQNNGV. CDR3 nucleotide sequence: TGTGCCAGCAGCTTAGCGGTTTCGGGAGAGCCCACAGATACGCAGTATTTT. It specifies CASSLAVSGEPTDTQYF.

The V and J genes are TRBV5-6 and TRBJ2-6; D is unresolved. The CDR3 has 17 residues. V dropped 0 bases and J dropped 0 bases, with 10 bases sitting between them. Germline assignment: CDR1 SGHDT and CDR2 YYEEEE. In DNA, the CDR3 is TGTGCCAGCAGCTTGGTAAACTTATACTCTGGGGCCAACGTCCTGACTTTC. The encoded protein is CASSLVNLYSGANVLTF.

Here the CDR3 reads CASSQNPFMNTEAFF. CDR3 in DNA: TGTGCCAGCAGCCAAAACCCTTTCATGAACACTGAAGCTTTCTTT. The chain employs TRBV28 and TRBJ1-1, with D hard to call. There are 15 residues in the CDR3. Deletions cut 6 bases from V and 0 bases from J, with 14 bases between. Per germline, CDR1 MDHEN and CDR2 SYDVKM. Full variable domain (remainder filled in from reference TRBV28 and TRBJ1-1): DVKVTQSSRYLVKRTGEKVFLECVQDMDHENMFWYRQDPGLGLRLIYFSYDVKMKEKGDIPEGYSVSREKKERFSLILESASTNQTSMYLCASSQNPFMNTEAFFGQGTRLTVV.

The chain links TRBV7-9 to TRBJ1-6; 9 bases agree with TRBD1. The CDR3 is 15 residues long. Germline CDR1 is SEHNR and CDR2 is FQNEAQ (reference sequence). V shed 4 bases and J 10 bases; nucleotides not matched to a gene: 8. This CDR3 reads CASSYRTGAESPLHF. In nucleotides, the CDR3 is TGTGCCAGCAGCTACCGGACAGGGGCGGAATCACCCCTCCACTTT.

The V call is TRBV19, the J call TRBJ2-7; possible D gene TRBD1, 5 bases. The V gene lost 4 bases and the J gene lost 4 bases, with 11 bases spanning the gap. Germline V CDR1 and CDR2: LNHDA, SQIVND (reference sequence). This CDR3 contains 13 residues. The DNA for the CDR3 is TGTGCCAGTAGTAGAGACAGAGAATACGAGCAGTACTTC. Translated: CASSRDREYEQYF.

This chain connects TRBV18 to TRBJ1-4; the match to TRBD1 covers 8 bases. V shed 3 bases and J 8 bases; nucleotides not matched to a gene: 5. There are 14 residues in the CDR3. Germline V gene data show CDR1 as KGHSH and CDR2 as LQKENI. The CDR3 loop reads CASSPQGAREKLFF. CDR3 nucleotide sequence: TGTGCCAGCTCACCTCAGGGGGCCCGGGAAAAACTGTTTTTT.

The genes are TRBV5-4 and TRBJ2-7, with 7 bases aligning to TRBD1. The germline V gene encodes CDR1 SGHNT and CDR2 YYREEE (reference sequence). The V and J ends lost 0 bases and 1 base, in that order; junction bases with no gene match: 7. The CDR3 is made up of 16 amino acids. This CDR3 reads CASSLEQGSVSYEQYF. The CDR3 DNA reads TGTGCCAGCAGCTTGGAACAGGGGTCAGTATCCTACGAGCAGTACTTC.

This sequence joins TRBV9 and TRBJ2-2, with D perhaps TRBD2 (5 bases). V shed 0 bases and J shed 7 bases, with 16 bases lying between them. The CDR3 has 16 amino acids. CDR1 and CDR2 (germline): SGDLS, YYNGEE. The CDR3 protein is CASSVDRGLGIGELFF. In DNA, the CDR3 is TGTGCCAGCAGCGTAGATAGAGGGCTAGGGATCGGGGAGCTGTTTTTT.

J is TRBJ1-2 and V is TRBV11-1; no reliable D call. Germline V gives CDR1 SGHAT, CDR2 FQDESV (reference sequence). The CDR3 is 13 residues long. Trimming left V 1 base short and J 4 bases short, with 7 bases between. CDR3 sequence reads: CASSLGPSYGYTF. For the CDR3, the DNA is TGTGCCAGCAGCTTAGGCCCTTCCTATGGCTACACCTTC.

The genes are TRBV4-1 and TRBJ2-4, with D tentatively TRBD2 (5 bases). The length of the CDR3 is 11 residues. Germline loops: CDR1 MGHRA, CDR2 YSYEKL. V gave up 0 bases and J gave up 12 bases, with 6 bases separating them. The CDR3 region is CASSQEGSQYF. Written as DNA, the CDR3 is TGCGCCAGCAGCCAAGAAGGGAGTCAGTACTTC.

V is TRBV9 and J is TRBJ1-2; D is undetermined. Germline V gene lookup returns CDR1 SGDLS and CDR2 YYNGEE. The CDR3 is 15 amino acids. The V end was cut by 4 bases, the J end by 0 bases, with 13 bases between. This CDR3 is CASSPRTLTNYGYTF. The CDR3 nucleotides are TGTGCCAGCAGCCCCCGGACCCTAACTAACTATGGCTACACCTTC.

The gene calls are TRBV5-1 and TRBJ1-1; no reliable D call. Trimming cost V 0 bases and J 4 bases, with 13 bases left between them. The CDR3 loop spans 15 amino acids. The germline gives CDR1 SGHRS, CDR2 YFSETQ. CDR3 nucleotide sequence: TGCGCCAGCAGCTTGGACGCTGCATCGGTCACTGAAGCTTTCTTT. It codes for CASSLDAASVTEAFF.

The chain joins TRBV2 to TRBJ2-7; the match to TRBD2 covers 9 bases. The CDR3 runs to 14 residues. Germline loops: CDR1 SNHLY, CDR2 FYNNEI. The V segment lost 9 bases and the J segment 2 bases; nucleotides outside the gene matches: 8. CDR3 in DNA: TGTGCCAGGACCGAAGTAGCGGGGGCCTACGAGCAGTACTTC. Its translation: CARTEVAGAYEQYF. The full variable domain, completed using reference TRBV2 and TRBJ2-7, is EPEVTQTPSHQVTQMGQEVILRCVPISNHLYFYWYRQILGQKVEFLVSFYNNEISEKSEIFDDQFSVERPDGSNFTLKIRSTKLEDSAMYFCARTEVAGAYEQYFGPGTRLTVT.

The V call is TRBV27, the J call TRBJ2-1; a weak D match, TRBD2 (5 bases). Germline-derived CDR1 and CDR2 are MNHEY and SMNVEV (reference sequence). V lost 3 bases and J 9 bases, leaving 9 bases between the germline ends. This CDR3 contains 12 residues. Here the CDR3 DNA reads TGTGCCAGCAGTTTCGTCGCGGGTGAGCAGTTCTTC. Amino acids: CASSFVAGEQFF.

This clone has just one count. This chain uses TRBV28 with TRBJ2-7; D ambiguous. Trimming removed 4 bases from V and 2 bases from J, with 9 bases in between. Germline assignment: CDR1 MDHEN and CDR2 SYDVKM. This CDR3 region has 13 residues. The DNA for the CDR3 is TGTGCCAGCAGTTCCCTGAGTCCCTACGAGCAGTACTTC. This translates into CASSSLSPYEQYF.

The chain combines TRBV6-5 with TRBJ1-6; 8 bases fit TRBD1. This CDR3 has 14 residues. Looked up from germline, CDR1 is MNHEY and CDR2 is SVGAGI. Trimming at V came to 5 bases and at J to 9 bases, leaving 6 bases not matched to a gene. CDR3 sequence: CASSDTRGRSPLHF. The CDR3 DNA sequence: TGTGCCAGCAGTGATACCAGGGGGCGTTCACCCCTCCACTTT.

V and J are TRBV9 and TRBJ2-4; no clear D gene. V lost 4 bases, J lost 3 bases, and 5 bases lay in between. CDR1 is SGDLS and CDR2 is YYNGEE in the germline V gene. The CDR3 totals 12 residues. DNA for the CDR3: TGTGCCAGCAGCCTTCTCAAAAACATTCAGTACTTC. Amino acids: CASSLLKNIQYF.

This clone came up a few times. CDR3 residues: CASSLVERELFF. The DNA of the CDR3 is TGTGCCAGCAGCTTGGTGGAGAGGGAGCTGTTTTTT. The V and J genes are TRBV5-5 and TRBJ2-2, with D uncertain. The ends were cut back, 0 bases at V and 9 bases at J, with 6 bases in the middle. The CDR3 contains 12 residues. CDR1 is SGHKS and CDR2 is YYEKEE in the germline V gene (reference sequence).

As DNA, the CDR3 is TGTGCCAGCAGTTTAAATTTCAGGAGTACTGGCTACACCTTC. Translation gives CASSLNFRSTGYTF. The genes are TRBV27 and TRBJ1-2; D remains ambiguous. The length of the CDR3 is 14 residues. Germline V CDR1 and CDR2: MNHEY, SMNVEV (reference sequence). V shed 2 bases and J shed 7 bases, with 14 bases lying between them.

This chain uses TRBV7-9 with TRBJ2-2; tentative D call: TRBD1 (5 bases). The CDR3 runs to 15 residues. The germline V gene has CDR1 SEHNR and CDR2 FQNEAQ (reference sequence). V was clipped by 0 bases and J by 4 bases, with 9 bases between them. In DNA, the CDR3 is TGTGCCAGCAGCTTAGCAGGGGTTAGCACCGGGGAGCTGTTTTTT. It translates to CASSLAGVSTGELFF.

In this sample, this clone turned up once. The genes are TRBV29-1 and TRBJ2-7; 8 bases are a match to TRBD1. Germline V CDR1 and CDR2: SQVTM, ANQGSEA. The V segment lost 3 bases and the J segment 5 bases; nucleotides outside the gene matches: 6. The CDR3 sequence is 13 residues long. CDR3 nucleotides: TGCAGCGTTGATGGACAGGGAGGCCACGAGCAGTACTTC. This translates into CSVDGQGGHEQYF.

The genes are TRBV11-3 and TRBJ2-6; D gene uncertain. The V gene's germline CDR1 is SGHNT and CDR2 YENEEA. Trimming cost V 0 bases and J 0 bases, with 6 bases left between them. The CDR3 has 16 amino acids. CDR3 DNA: TGTGCCAGCAGCTTAGATGGCGGCTCTGGGGCCAACGTCCTGACTTTC. Its translation: CASSLDGGSGANVLTF. Full variable domain (remainder filled in from reference TRBV11-3 and TRBJ2-6): EAGVVQSPRYKIIEKKQPVAFWCNPISGHNTLYWYLQNLGQGPELLIRYENEEAVDDSQLPKDRFSAERLKGVDSTLKIQPAELGDSAVYLCASSLDGGSGANVLTFGAGSRLTVL.

The rearrangement uses TRBV4-1 and TRBJ2-7; 7 nucleotides agree with TRBD1. The CDR3 has 14 amino acids. Per germline, CDR1 MGHRA and CDR2 YSYEKL. With V trimmed by 3 bases and J by 6 bases, 8 bases remained unmatched. CDR3 sequence (DNA): TGCGCCAGCAGCCAGGGAACAGGGGTCGGCGAGCAGTACTTC. It specifies CASSQGTGVGEQYF.

V gene TRBV7-2 combines with J gene TRBJ2-5, with D perhaps TRBD1 (5 bases). This CDR3 has 16 amino acids. Trimming took off 5 bases at V and 9 bases at J, with 25 bases between the two ends. In germline, CDR1 is SGHTA, CDR2 FQGNSA. The CDR3 DNA sequence: TGTGCCAGCAGCCCTCATCCATCGACAGCTAAGGCGCCCCAGTACTTC. Encoded protein: CASSPHPSTAKAPQYF.

The chain has TRBV7-7 and TRBJ2-5; 13 bases match TRBD2. This CDR3 is 15 amino acids long. Germline loops: CDR1 SSHAT, CDR2 FNYEAQ (reference sequence). V shed 4 bases and J 2 bases; nucleotides not matched to a gene: 1. CDR3: CASSWGLAGQETQYF. In DNA, the CDR3 is TGTGCCAGCAGCTGGGGACTAGCGGGACAAGAGACCCAGTACTTC.

The V call is TRBV19, the J call TRBJ1-1, with 7 positions matching TRBD1. Per the germline V gene, CDR1 is LNHDA and CDR2 is SQIVND (reference sequence). V was pared by 5 bases and J by 4 bases, with 4 bases of the junction left unmatched. The CDR3 extends over 13 amino acids. The CDR3 coding sequence is TGTGCCAGTAGTCACCAGGGGGGCACTGAAGCTTTCTTT. Its protein product is CASSHQGGTEAFF. Together with reference TRBV19 and TRBJ1-1, the CDR3 gives the full variable domain: DGGITQSPKYLFRKEGQNVTLSCEQNLNHDAMYWYRQDPGQGLRLIYYSQIVNDFQKGDIAEGYSVSREKKESFPLTVTSAQKNPTAFYLCASSHQGGTEAFFGQGTRLTVV.

The CDR3 region is CASSSRTEYSGNTIYF. The DNA of the CDR3 is TGTGCCAGCAGTTCTAGGACCGAATACTCTGGAAACACCATATATTTT. V is TRBV28 and J is TRBJ1-3; D call uncertain. Per germline, CDR1 MDHEN and CDR2 SYDVKM. V lost 4 bases to trimming and J lost 0 bases, with 13 bases between them. There are 16 residues in the CDR3.